The present entry profiles one TCR beta chain with its context. The data derive from a study of technical replicates of blood from four donors. Germline CDR1 and CDR2: SEHNR and FQNEAQ (reference sequence). The CDR3 loop spans 15 amino acids. The V and J ends lost 5 bases and 3 bases, in that order; junction bases with no gene match: 7. Generated by immunoSEQ multiplex PCR, the TCRdb table keeps only in-frame clones and is missing some. The sample holds 75,000 or so clones, 85% to 95% seen once. The specimen sequenced was T cells isolated from PBMCs. This chain links TRBV7-9 with TRBJ2-7, with 10 bases identical to TRBD1. The sequence derives from a human donor in good health. Here the CDR3 DNA reads TGTGCCAGCAGCCACCGGGACAGGGGTTTCTACGAGCAGTACTTC. Amino acids: CASSHRDRGFYEQYF.